The rows below give T cell receptor beta chains drawn from one sample of a study of cytomegalovirus exposure and HLA in healthy donors. Method: immunoSEQ multiplex PCR; TCRdb's copy keeps in-frame clones and lacks some. There are nearly 200,000 clones in the sample; about 85% occur only once, and around 0.4% lies in the top ten. Sequencing was carried out using PBMCs. The source is a male donor in good health and CMV-seropositive. CDR3s include the opening cysteine and the closing phenylalanine or tryptophan.

v_call cdr3_aa
TRBV6-1 CASSEGTNGELFF
TRBV15 CATSRDRLAGLADTQYF
TRBV11-2 CASSFSQTGLGGYTF
TRBV7-9 CSSSFGDTQYF
TRBV18 CASSRGTGITDTQYF
TRBV19 CASSIGGTDWNEQFF
TRBV28 CASRTGGLGTEAFF
TRBV5-4 CASSPDRGSYEQYF
TRBV4-3 CASSQDRGGTSQETQYF
TRBV5-6 CASRTLAGVTNEQFF
TRBV10-3 CATEGDHNEQFF
TRBV28 CASSGPRRGWDSPLHF
TRBV7-3 CASSRGLRPGQGTDTQYF
TRBV7-2 CASSSRDRGDEQFF
TRBV5-5 CASSQGQNYGYTF
TRBV5-6 CASSYGGRYLETQYF
TRBV7-2 CASSFGDRGGRFF
TRBV28 CASSTPGLAGDGSSYNEQFF
TRBV6-5 CASSPRIPSEETQYF
TRBV7-2 CASSPIGSSGGKGGEQFF
TRBV29-1 CSVERRAPWGSANTGELFF
TRBV6-5 CASRFDRGGYEQYF
TRBV25-1 CASSDPHSPLHF
TRBV4-2 CASSQEAGGAGELFF
TRBV20-1 CSARPLNEQFF
TRBV19 CASSIEMLPYGYTF
TRBV9 CASSGRLPAGELFF
TRBV7-9 CASSLFSGKGPDSGNTIYF